These T cell receptor beta chains were read from a single sample in a study of identifying expanded T cells in peripheral blood. Sequencing used immunoSEQ multiplex PCR; TCRdb keeps in-frame clones, though not all of them. Altogether some 78,000 clones are present, 84% being singletons, with the ten largest covering around a fifth. Sequenced sample: blood. These receptor sequences come from a person aged 18 to 75 in good health. Each CDR3 is given with its conserved first and last residue. The order of the fields is J gene, clone size, V gene, D gene, CDR3 DNA, CDR3 protein. The D gene is left open where the match is weak. Only part of the rows carry a size: once, few, many, or a class if the clone is expanded.

TRBJ2-6	.	TRBV19	.	TGTGCCAGTAGTATCCCGGACGGGTCTCAAATCGTCCTGACTTTC	CASSIPDGSQIVLTF
TRBJ2-2	.	TRBV7-7	.	TGTGCTAGCAGCCCGGGACCTGACCTCACCGGGGAGCTGTTTTTT	CASSPGPDLTGELFF
TRBJ2-7	.	TRBV7-2	TRBD2	TGTGCCAGCAGCTTATCGGGACTAGCGGGAGTCGAGCAGTACTTC	CASSLSGLAGVEQYF
TRBJ2-2	.	TRBV7-2	.	TGTGCCAGCAGCTTAGCCGATTTCGGGGAGCTGTTTTTT	CASSLADFGELFF
TRBJ2-7	few	TRBV4-3	TRBD2	TGCGCCAGCAGCCAAGGAGCGGGAGGGATTGGGTACGAGCAGTACTTC	CASSQGAGGIGYEQYF
TRBJ2-5	.	TRBV7-9	.	TGTGCCAGGATGGGACACCCAGGTTGGAAGACCCAGTACTTC	CARMGHPGWKTQYF
TRBJ2-2	.	TRBV2	TRBD1	TGTGCCAGCTGGAACCCGGGACAGGGGGTTACCGGGGAGCTGTTTTTT	CASWNPGQGVTGELFF
TRBJ1-5	.	TRBV7-2	.	TGTGCCAGCAGCTTGGGTCAGATTCAGAATCAGCCCCAGCATTTT	CASSLGQIQNQPQHF
TRBJ1-5	.	TRBV6-6	.	TGTGCCAGCATTAGCGCGGGACGCGAAGGCCAGCCCCAGCATTTT	CASISAGREGQPQHF
TRBJ2-5	.	TRBV19	.	TGTGCCAGTAGTCCCTATGGACAAGATCAAGAGACCCAGTACTTC	CASSPYGQDQETQYF
TRBJ2-4	.	TRBV4-3	.	TGCGCCAGCAGCCAAGATACTAGAGTAGACATTCAGTACTTC	CASSQDTRVDIQYF
TRBJ1-3	.	TRBV18	.	TGTGCCAGCTCACCACGGTCGGAAGACACCATATATTTT	CASSPRSEDTIYF
TRBJ2-7	many	TRBV5-1	TRBD1	TGCGCCAGCTCGCCGGGACAGACGAATCCCTACGAGCAGTACTTC	CASSPGQTNPYEQYF
TRBJ2-7	.	TRBV28	TRBD2	TGTGCCAGCAGTTCCCCTTTCGGTAGCGGGAACTACGAGCAGTACTTC	CASSSPFGSGNYEQYF
TRBJ2-7	.	TRBV5-4	.	TGTGCCAGCAGCTTGCAGCGGGCCAGTTCCTACGAGCAGTACTTC	CASSLQRASSYEQYF
TRBJ2-7	.	TRBV28	.	TGTGCCAGCATCTCGGGGACCATGGGCTACGAGCAGTACTTC	CASISGTMGYEQYF
TRBJ2-7	.	TRBV7-9	.	TGTGCCAGCAGCTCTGACAAATACTACGAGCAGTACTTC	CASSSDKYYEQYF
TRBJ2-3	.	TRBV27	.	TGTGCCAGTCAGATAGGTCGAGGGGCAGATACGCAGTATTTT	CASQIGRGADTQYF
TRBJ1-1	many	TRBV10-3	.	TGTGCCATCACCGCGGACAGAAACACTGAAGCTTTCTTT	CAITADRNTEAFF
TRBJ2-7	.	TRBV7-3	TRBD2	TGTGCCAGCAGCTTACAGGGAGGGGATTACGAGCAGTACTTC	CASSLQGGDYEQYF
TRBJ1-1	.	TRBV20-1	.	TGCAGTGCTCCCGAGGCCACTGAAGCTTTCTTT	CSAPEATEAFF
TRBJ2-3	.	TRBV5-4	TRBD1	TGTGCCAGCAGCCGCCCGACAGGGGAGAGCACAGATACGCAGTATTTT	CASSRPTGESTDTQYF
TRBJ2-7	few	TRBV4-2	.	TGTGCCAGCAGCCAAGATAGAGGGTACGAGCAGTACTTC	CASSQDRGYEQYF
TRBJ1-5	.	TRBV7-9	.	TGTGCCAGCAGCTCTCCGCAAGTGGGGTTTGATAGCAATCAGCCCCAGCATTTT	CASSSPQVGFDSNQPQHF
TRBJ2-5	.	TRBV9	TRBD2	TGTGCCAGCAGCGTCGGGACTAGCGGGAGCCAAGAGACCCAGTACTTC	CASSVGTSGSQETQYF
TRBJ2-4	.	TRBV10-2	.	TGCGCCAGCAGTGGTACTAGCCTGGGAAACATTCAGTACTTC	CASSGTSLGNIQYF
TRBJ2-2	.	TRBV7-3	.	TGTGCCAGCAGCTTTCCGGGCAGCTCACGCACCGGGGAGCTGTTTTTT	CASSFPGSSRTGELFF
TRBJ2-3	.	TRBV5-6	TRBD2	TGTGCCAGCAGCTTGGTAGTAGCGGGGACAGATACGCAGTATTTT	CASSLVVAGTDTQYF
TRBJ1-5	many	TRBV19	.	TGTGCCAGTAGACCGGGACAAAGTAGCAATCAGCCCCAGCATTTT	CASRPGQSSNQPQHF
TRBJ2-3	.	TRBV7-9	.	TGTGCCAGCAGCTCTCAGCGGGTCAGCACAGATACGCAGTATTTT	CASSSQRVSTDTQYF
TRBJ2-1	.	TRBV7-9	TRBD2	TGTGCCAGCAGCTTAGTGCGGGAGGTCCTCTACAATGAGCAGTTCTTC	CASSLVREVLYNEQFF
TRBJ2-5	.	TRBV7-9	.	TGTGCCAGCAGCTTTTCAGGGCTGGAAGAGACCCAGTACTTC	CASSFSGLEETQYF
TRBJ1-2	.	TRBV28	.	TGTGCCAGCACCCCCGCTCTGGGCTCCGGCCATGGCTACACCTTC	CASTPALGSGHGYTF
TRBJ2-7	.	TRBV6-5	.	TGTGCCAGCAAACAGGGCTTTCCCTACGAGCAGTACTTC	CASKQGFPYEQYF
TRBJ2-2	.	TRBV5-1	.	TGCGCCAGCAGCTTGACCAGTAGGACTAACACCGGGGAGCTGTTTTTT	CASSLTSRTNTGELFF
TRBJ2-7	many	TRBV27	TRBD2	TGTGCCAGCAGCCCGGGACTAGCTCCCTACGAGCAGTACTTC	CASSPGLAPYEQYF
TRBJ1-2	.	TRBV9	.	TGTGCCAGCAGCGTAGAAAGTCTCGCCTATGGCTACACCTTC	CASSVESLAYGYTF
TRBJ2-7	.	TRBV5-5	.	TGTGCCAGCAGCTCACCATACGAGCAGTACTTC	CASSSPYEQYF
TRBJ1-1	.	TRBV5-1	TRBD1	TGCGCCAGCAGCAAGGGACAGGGCGCTGAAGCTTTCTTT	CASSKGQGAEAFF
TRBJ2-3	.	TRBV10-3	.	TGTGCCATCAGTGAGTCGCAAATTGTCGGGCCCGGTCCGCAGTATTTT	CAISESQIVGPGPQYF
TRBJ2-7	.	TRBV7-9	.	TGTGCCAGCAGCTTAGGGGGACTCTCCTACGAGCAGTACTTC	CASSLGGLSYEQYF
TRBJ2-7	.	TRBV2	.	TGTGCCAGCAGTCGGAGTCTTGATTCCTACGAGCAGTACTTC	CASSRSLDSYEQYF
TRBJ2-7	.	TRBV4-1	.	TGCGCCAGCAGCCAAGTGGCTATGGGATCCTCCTACGAGCAGTACTTC	CASSQVAMGSSYEQYF
TRBJ2-3	.	TRBV27	TRBD1	TGTGCCAGCAGGACCTCGGGACAGGTCTCCCTTACGCAGTATTTT	CASRTSGQVSLTQYF
TRBJ1-1	.	TRBV5-1	.	TGCGCCAGCAGCCCAGAGTTGAACACTGAAGCTTTCTTT	CASSPELNTEAFF
TRBJ2-1	few	TRBV7-3	.	TGTGCCAGCAGCTCCCAGGGGACTATCTGGACGGGTGAGCAGTTCTTC	CASSSQGTIWTGEQFF
TRBJ2-2	.	TRBV28	.	TGTGCCAGCTGGGAGACCGGGGAGCTGTTTTTT	CASWETGELFF